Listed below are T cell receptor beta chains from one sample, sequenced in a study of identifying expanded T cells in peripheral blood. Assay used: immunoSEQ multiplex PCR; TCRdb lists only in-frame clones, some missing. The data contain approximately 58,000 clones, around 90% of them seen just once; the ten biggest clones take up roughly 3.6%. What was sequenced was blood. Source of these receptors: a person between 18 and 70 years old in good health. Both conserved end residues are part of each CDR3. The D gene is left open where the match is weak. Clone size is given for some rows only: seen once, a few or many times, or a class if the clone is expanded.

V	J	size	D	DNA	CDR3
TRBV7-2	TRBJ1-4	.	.	TGTGCCAGCAGCTTACAGAGTCCGGATGGTGAAAAACTGTTTTTT	CASSLQSPDGEKLFF
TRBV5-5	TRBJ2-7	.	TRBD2	TGTGCCAGCAGCAGAGGCGGGGGGCCGGGAATCTACGAGCAGTACTTC	CASSRGGGPGIYEQYF
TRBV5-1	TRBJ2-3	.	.	TGCGCCAGCAGGGCCAGCGGGAGCACAGATACGCAGTATTTT	CASRASGSTDTQYF
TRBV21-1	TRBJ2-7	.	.	TGTGCCAGCAGCAACTGGCGGGAGGCCGCCTCCTACGAGCAGTACTTC	CASSNWREAASYEQYF
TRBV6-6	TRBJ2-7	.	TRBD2	TGTGCCAGCAAAGGGAGGGAGTTATACTACGAGCAGTACTTC	CASKGRELYYEQYF
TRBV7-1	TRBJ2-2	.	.	TGTGCCAGCAGCTTAAATCTGAACACCGGGGAGCTGTTTTTT	CASSLNLNTGELFF
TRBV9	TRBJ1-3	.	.	TGTGCCAGCAGTGAAGGAAACACCATATATTTT	CASSEGNTIYF
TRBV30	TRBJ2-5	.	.	TGTGCCTGGAGTGTACGGGGAGGACAAGAGACCCAGTACTTC	CAWSVRGGQETQYF
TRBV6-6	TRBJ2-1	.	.	TGTGCCAGCAGTTACTGGGGAGAAGGGGCCAATGAGCAGTTCTTC	CASSYWGEGANEQFF
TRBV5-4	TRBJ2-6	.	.	TGTGCCAGCAGCTTGGGGACATTAACTGGGGCCAACGTCCTGACTTTC	CASSLGTLTGANVLTF
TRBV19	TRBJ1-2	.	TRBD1	TGTGCCAGTAGACAGGGGACGGGAAGCTACACCTTC	CASRQGTGSYTF
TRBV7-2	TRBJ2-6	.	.	TGTGCCAGCAGCTTAGAGGGGCCATCGGCCAACGTCCTGACTTTC	CASSLEGPSANVLTF
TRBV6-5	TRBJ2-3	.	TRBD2	TGTGCCAGCAGCCCTCTAGCGGGTAGCACAGATACGCAGTATTTT	CASSPLAGSTDTQYF
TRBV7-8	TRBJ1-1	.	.	TGTGCCAGCAGCTTAGGGGACGGCATTGAAGCTTTCTTT	CASSLGDGIEAFF
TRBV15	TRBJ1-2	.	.	TGTGCCACCAGCAGAGATTCAGGCAACTATGGCTACACCTTC	CATSRDSGNYGYTF
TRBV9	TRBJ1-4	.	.	TGTGCCAGCAGCGTAGGGCAGGGCAATGAAAAACTGTTTTTT	CASSVGQGNEKLFF
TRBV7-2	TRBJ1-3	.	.	TGTGCCAGCAGCCCTCAAGGGTCCTCCGGAAACACCATATATTTT	CASSPQGSSGNTIYF
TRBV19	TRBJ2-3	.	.	TGTGCCAGTAGTTCCTCATACGACAGGTACACAGATACGCAGTATTTT	CASSSSYDRYTDTQYF
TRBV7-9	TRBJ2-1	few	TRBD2	TGTGCCAGCAGCCAACCCGGACTAGCGGGAAATGAGCAGTTCTTC	CASSQPGLAGNEQFF
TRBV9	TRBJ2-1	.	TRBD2	TGTGCCAGCAGCGTAGAGGGTAGCGGGGGACAGTTCTTC	CASSVEGSGGQFF
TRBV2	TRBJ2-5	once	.	TGTGCCAGCAGTGAAGTAGGACAAGAGACCCAGTACTTC	CASSEVGQETQYF
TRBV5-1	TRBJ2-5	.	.	TGCGCCAGCAGCTTCGGGAACCAAGAGACCCAGTACTTC	CASSFGNQETQYF
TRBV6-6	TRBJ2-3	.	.	TGTGCCAGCAGCCGGTTAGCTAGCACAGATACGCAGTATTTT	CASSRLASTDTQYF
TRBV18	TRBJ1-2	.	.	TGTGCCAGCTCACCAGGGGAGGGGTATGGCTACACCTTC	CASSPGEGYGYTF
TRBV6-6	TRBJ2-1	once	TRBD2	TGTGCCAGCAGTTACTCGACTAGCGCCTACAATGAGCAGTTCTTC	CASSYSTSAYNEQFF
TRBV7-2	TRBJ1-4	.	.	TGTGCCAGCAGCTTATTCGGGGTTAATGAAAAACTGTTTTTT	CASSLFGVNEKLFF
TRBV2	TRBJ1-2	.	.	TGTGCCAGCAGTGCGGCGGGCTATGGCTACACCTTC	CASSAAGYGYTF
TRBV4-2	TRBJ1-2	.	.	TGTGCCAGCAGCCAAGATATGGTGAATCCTCTCTATGGCTACACCTTC	CASSQDMVNPLYGYTF
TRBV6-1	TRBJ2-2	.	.	TGTGCCAGCAGTGAAGGAAGGACAGACACCGGGGAGCTGTTTTTT	CASSEGRTDTGELFF
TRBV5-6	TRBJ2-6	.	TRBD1	TGTGCCAGCAGCGGGGGGACAGGGGCTGGGGCCAACGTCCTGACTTTC	CASSGGTGAGANVLTF
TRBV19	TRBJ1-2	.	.	TGTGCCAGTAACGAGAGGGGAGTTGGTGGCTACACCTTC	CASNERGVGGYTF
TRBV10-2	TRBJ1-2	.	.	TGCGCCAGCAACCAGGGTAACTATGGCTACACCTTC	CASNQGNYGYTF
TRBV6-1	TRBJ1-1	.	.	TGTGCCAGCAGTGAATACAGGGTGGCGAACACTGAAGCTTTCTTT	CASSEYRVANTEAFF
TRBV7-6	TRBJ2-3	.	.	TGTGCCAGCAGCTTTTTATCAGGTGAACAGGCAGATACGCAGTATTTT	CASSFLSGEQADTQYF
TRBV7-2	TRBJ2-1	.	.	TGTGCCAGCAGCTTAGGCTGGGGACCTCAGTATGAGCAGTTCTTC	CASSLGWGPQYEQFF
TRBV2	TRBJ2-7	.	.	TGTGCCACCAGGGGTCGGGACAACTACGAGCAGTACTTC	CATRGRDNYEQYF
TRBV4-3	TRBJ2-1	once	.	TGCGCCAGCAGCCAAGACATACAACTAAGCTCCTACAATGAGCAGTTCTTC	CASSQDIQLSSYNEQFF
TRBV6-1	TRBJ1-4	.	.	TGTGCCAGCAGTGATCAGGGTGGGAATGAAAAACTGTTTTTT	CASSDQGGNEKLFF
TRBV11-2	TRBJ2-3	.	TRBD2	TGTGCCAGCAGCAAGGGACTAGCGGGGGTTACAGATACGCAGTATTTT	CASSKGLAGVTDTQYF
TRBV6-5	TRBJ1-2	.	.	TGTGCCAGCAGTTACTCCCGTCGGGCTGCTGAAGGTGGCTACACCTTC	CASSYSRRAAEGGYTF
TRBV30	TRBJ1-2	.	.	TGTGCCTGGAGTACAGCCGACTATGGCTACACCTTC	CAWSTADYGYTF
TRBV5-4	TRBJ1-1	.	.	TGTGCCAGCAGCTTGGATCGCGGGCGGTATAACACTGAAGCTTTCTTT	CASSLDRGRYNTEAFF
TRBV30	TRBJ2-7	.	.	TGTGCCTGGAGTGAGGGTGGACCCCGTGGATACTTC	CAWSEGGPRGYF
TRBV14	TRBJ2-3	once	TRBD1	TGTGCCAGCAGCCCAAATCGGCACAGGGGAAAAACTAGCACAGATACGCAGTATTTT	CASSPNRHRGKTSTDTQYF
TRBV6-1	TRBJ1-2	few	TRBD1	TGTGCCAGCTGGGACAGGATGGGACGGGGCTACACCTTC	CASWDRMGRGYTF